Each of the 7 T cell receptor beta chains below was sequenced from the same sample in a study of PD-L1 blockade in urothelial cancer. Data came from immunoSEQ multiplex PCR; TCRdb stores just in-frame clones and leaves some out. The data contain about 120,000 clones, approximately 85% of them singletons. Time point in this sample: peripheral blood 6 weeks after treatment start. This specimen was PBMCs, taken around atezolizumab (anti-PD-L1) treatment. These receptors were collected from a man between 50 and 59 years old with urothelial cancer.

The chain links TRBV30 to TRBJ2-2, with TRBD2 as a possible D gene (6 bases). V lost 2 bases to trimming and J lost 3 bases, with 19 bases between them. Germline assignment: CDR1 GTSNPN and CDR2 SVGIG (reference sequence). This CDR3 has 17 amino acids. CDR3 protein: CAWSTSAGTSDTGELFF. CDR3 nucleotides: TGTGCCTGGAGTACATCGGCTGGGACTTCGGACACCGGGGAGCTGTTTTTT.

The gene calls are TRBV5-4 and TRBJ2-5; D unresolved. Germline assignment: CDR1 SGHNT and CDR2 YYREEE (reference sequence). This CDR3 has 15 amino acids. V was pared by 5 bases and J by 1 base, with 15 bases between. The CDR3 region is CASRSAQESQETQYF. DNA of the CDR3: TGTGCCAGCAGGTCCGCTCAGGAATCCCAAGAGACCCAGTACTTC.

This clone appeared a single time. This sequence joins TRBV28 and TRBJ1-5; possible D gene TRBD1, 5 bases. V was pared by 7 bases and J by 2 bases, with 24 bases between. The CDR3 is made up of 18 amino acids. CDR1 is MDHEN, CDR2 SYDVKM, per germline. This CDR3 reads CASKPGAGRGAGNQPQHF. The CDR3 nucleotides read TGTGCCAGCAAACCTGGGGCTGGGCGGGGCGCCGGCAATCAGCCCCAGCATTTT.

The rearrangement links TRBV9 to TRBJ2-1, with no clear D. From germline, CDR1 is SGDLS and CDR2 YYNGEE. CDR3 size: 13 residues. V lost 6 bases and J lost 10, with 17 bases in between. In DNA form, the CDR3 reads TGTGCCAGCACTTGGCAAGACTCAAAGGAGCAGTTCTTC. It is translated as CASTWQDSKEQFF.

This clone was seen a handful of times. The DNA of the CDR3 is TGTGCCAGCAGTGAAGGCGTGGGTCCCGGGCAGCCCCAGCATTTT. This translates into CASSEGVGPGQPQHF. The chain employs TRBV6-1 and TRBJ1-5, with D uncertain. Germline CDR1 and CDR2: MNHNS and SASEGT. The CDR3 runs to 15 residues. V was clipped by 1 base and J by 7 bases, with 14 bases between them.

The count of this clone is one. The J gene is TRBJ1-1, the V gene TRBV29-1, with 9 bases that match TRBD1. Trimming at V came to 5 bases and at J to 5 bases, leaving 6 bases not matched to a gene. The CDR3 extends over 13 amino acids. CDR1 is SQVTM, CDR2 ANQGSEA, per germline. The CDR3, as DNA: TGCAGCGTTCTCGGGACAGGGTGGACTGAAGCTTTCTTT. Residues: CSVLGTGWTEAFF.

J is TRBJ2-7 and V is TRBV7-2, with a possible D match to TRBD1 (5 bases). Per the germline V gene, CDR1 is SGHTA and CDR2 is FQGNSA. This CDR3 contains 14 residues. V dropped 1 base and J dropped 2 bases, with 9 bases sitting between them. The CDR3: CASSLVQGPYEQYF. CDR3 sequence (DNA): TGTGCCAGCAGCTTAGTGCAGGGCCCCTACGAGCAGTACTTC. The whole variable domain, remainder taken from reference TRBV7-2 and TRBJ2-7, is GAGVSQSPSNKVTEKGKDVELRCDPISGHTALYWYRQSLGQGLEFLIYFQGNSAPDKSGLPSDRFSAERTGGSVSTLTIQRTQQEDSAVYLCASSLVQGPYEQYFGPGTRLTVT.